The 4 T cell receptor beta chains in this list originate from one sample, sequenced in a study of cytomegalovirus exposure and HLA in healthy donors. The PCR contained 60 Vbeta and 13 Jbeta primers. Assay: immunoSEQ multiplex PCR; the TCRdb copy retains only in-frame clones and omits some. Of approximately 160,000 clones in the sample, more than 60% are singletons; the top ten hold 6.5% to 8.5%. Source material: PBMCs. All receptors come from a woman aged 40 to 50 in good health and CMV-seropositive.

The V gene is TRBV12-5, the J gene TRBJ1-1, with TRBD1 matching 7 bases. This CDR3 has 17 amino acids. CDR1 and CDR2 from the germline V gene are LGHNT and FRNRAP. With V trimmed by 3 bases and J by 1 base, 11 bases remained unmatched. The CDR3 DNA reads TGTGCTAGTGGTTTTACCCGACCAGGGGGTAAGAACACTGAAGCTTTCTTT. Translated, it gives CASGFTRPGGKNTEAFF.

The V gene is TRBV5-1, the J gene TRBJ1-2; 9 bases match TRBD1. Looked up from germline, CDR1 is SGHRS and CDR2 is YFSETQ. The ends lost 1 base at V and 5 bases at J; junction bases unmatched: 6. CDR3 size: 15 residues. This CDR3 reads CASSLTGGREYGYTF. CDR3 sequence (DNA): TGCGCCAGCAGCTTGACAGGGGGCCGAGAGTATGGCTACACCTTC.

The V and J genes are TRBV5-4 and TRBJ1-4; D is possibly TRBD1 (5 bases). Trimming left V 4 bases short and J 0 bases short, with 10 bases between. CDR3 size: 15 residues. Germline V gene lookup returns CDR1 SGHNT and CDR2 YYREEE (reference sequence). The CDR3 spells CASSDRQTTNEKLFF. CDR3 bases: TGTGCCAGCAGCGATCGACAGACAACTAATGAAAAACTGTTTTTT.

The rearrangement links TRBV7-2 to TRBJ1-2, with TRBD1 matching 8 bases. J was trimmed by 7 bases and V by 3 bases; bases with no gene match: 13. The CDR3 spans 16 residues. Germline lookup yields CDR1 SGHTA and CDR2 FQGNSA. CDR3 nucleotide sequence: TGTGCCAGCAGCTTGTCTTCGGACAGGGTGGGATTTGGCTACACCTTC. Translation gives CASSLSSDRVGFGYTF.